The 14 T cell receptor beta chains listed next were all sequenced from one sample in a study of metastatic and nonmetastatic thyroid tumors. The entire patient cohort was treatment-naive prior to thyroid surgery. TCRdb reprocessed the PCR reads via MiXCR. The profile covers roughly 38,000 clones, with around a fifth appearing a single time and about 18% taken by the ten largest. Source material: blood. The origin of the receptors is a female donor with papillary thyroid cancer or a benign thyroid nodule (not recorded which). Some clones in this sample may be carry-over from other donors' samples.

The chain uses TRBV13 and TRBJ1-1, with 8 positions matching TRBD1. With V trimmed by 8 bases and J by 3 bases, 8 bases remained unmatched. CDR1 is PRHDT, CDR2 FYEKMQ, per germline (reference sequence). This CDR3 is built from 14 residues. The CDR3 DNA reads as TGTGCCAGCTTAGGGTGGGACAGGTACACTGAAGCTTTCTTT. Translation: CASLGWDRYTEAFF.

This clone has at least ten counts. The CDR3 nucleotides are TGCAGTGCTCCAGCTGGGGCTAGCGGGAGCGACGAGCAGTACTTC. Its translation: CSAPAGASGSDEQYF. The gene calls are TRBV20-1 and TRBJ2-7; 10 bases map to TRBD2. The germline V gene has CDR1 DFQATT and CDR2 SNEGSKA (reference sequence). The V gene end was trimmed by 5 bases and the J gene end by 5 bases; junction bases not matched to a gene: 12. CDR3 length: 15 amino acids.

In its sample, this clone was seen a few times. The genes are TRBV6-1 and TRBJ2-3; D call uncertain. This CDR3 spans 11 amino acids. Germline CDR1 reads MNHNS; CDR2 reads SASEGT. V gave up 11 bases and J gave up 7 bases, with 13 bases separating them. Here the CDR3 reads CACVCVNTQYF. As DNA, the CDR3 is TGTGCCTGCGTGTGCGTGAATACGCAGTATTTT.

This clone showed up just a few times. V and J are TRBV28 and TRBJ1-2, with TRBD1 matching 8 bases. The germline CDR1 and CDR2 sequences are MDHEN and SYDVKM. The CDR3 is 15 amino acids. Trimming cost V 5 bases and J 4 bases; bases outside gene matches: 9. The CDR3 sequence is CASSTLLGQAYGYTF. The CDR3 DNA sequence: TGTGCCAGCAGTACTCTCCTGGGACAGGCCTATGGCTACACCTTC.

This clone was detected many times. Possible read error: a much larger clone is one base away. V usage is TRBV2 and J usage is TRBJ1-2; D is possibly TRBD1 (5 bases). The CDR3 length is 14 residues. Deletions cut 1 base from V and 5 bases from J, with 11 bases between. The germline CDR1 and CDR2 sequences are SNHLY and FYNNEI. The CDR3 bases are TGTGCCAGCAGTGAAGGAGGGGTAACTTATGGCTACACCTTC. Encoded protein: CASSEGGVTYGYTF.

This clone came up a few times. This chain uses TRBV6-1 with TRBJ2-1; TRBD1 might be the D (5 bases). Germline V gene lookup returns CDR1 MNHNS and CDR2 SASEGT. Trimming removed 4 bases at V and 2 bases at J, with 30 bases between. The CDR3 contains 21 residues. CDR3 in amino acids: CASSGGGLRAGPSRAYNEQFF. The DNA for the CDR3 is TGTGCCAGCAGTGGGGGCGGTCTTAGGGCCGGGCCGAGTAGGGCCTACAATGAGCAGTTCTTC.

This chain uses TRBV6-2 or TRBV6-3 with TRBJ2-3; TRBD2 agrees at 9 bases. Germline CDR1 MNHEY, CDR2 SVGEGT. V dropped 0 bases and J dropped 5; count of bases not matched to a gene: 15. CDR3 length: 19 amino acids. CDR3 coding DNA: TGTGCCAGCAGTTACTCTGGTTCGAAGACTAGCGGTCCTCTAGATACGCAGTATTTT. This codes for CASSYSGSKTSGPLDTQYF.

Worth noting for this clone: Just one base apart from a much larger clone, this may be a read error. This chain links TRBV3-1 with TRBJ2-3, with 7 bases aligning to TRBD1. CDR3 length equals 14 residues. Germline CDR1 and CDR2: LGHDT and YNNKEL (reference sequence). J lost 4 bases, V lost 3 bases, and 4 bases had no gene match. CDR3 protein: CASSQYGQADTQYF. The DNA for the CDR3 is TGTGCCAGCAGCCAGTACGGACAGGCAGATACGCAGTATTTT.

This clone was seen more than once but under ten times. This chain joins TRBV6-2 or TRBV6-3 and TRBJ2-3, with a possible D match to TRBD1 (5 bases). The CDR3 is 16 amino acids. V gave up 6 bases and J gave up 1 base, with 17 bases separating them. Germline V gene lookup returns CDR1 MNHEY and CDR2 SVGEGT. CDR3 bases: TGTGCCAGCAGAACTCTGAGCGACAGTCGCACAGATACGCAGTATTTT. The encoded protein is CASRTLSDSRTDTQYF.

Many counts were recorded for this clone. The V and J genes are TRBV6-4 and TRBJ2-6, with a possible D match to TRBD1 (6 bases). CDR1 is MRHNA and CDR2 is SNTAGT in the germline V gene. This CDR3 has 17 residues. The V gene lost 3 bases and the J gene lost 0 bases, with 12 bases spanning the gap. The CDR3 protein is CASSEGTSSSGANVLTF. The CDR3 coding sequence is TGTGCCAGCAGTGAAGGGACATCCTCCTCTGGGGCCAACGTCCTGACTTTC.

The chain employs TRBV11-2 and TRBJ2-1; no clear D. Germline-derived CDR1 and CDR2 are SGHAT and FQNNGV. Deletions cut 1 base from V and 9 bases from J, with 16 bases between. This CDR3 has 15 amino acids. The DNA for the CDR3 is TGTGCCAGCAGCTTAGGGGGTAGGTTGGGATCTGAGCAGTTCTTC. Protein product: CASSLGGRLGSEQFF. The full variable domain, with the rest looked up from reference TRBV11-2 and TRBJ2-1, is EAGVAQSPRYKIIEKRQSVAFWCNPISGHATLYWYQQILGQGPKLLIQFQNNGVVDDSQLPKDRFSAERLKGVDSTLKIQPAKLEDSAVYLCASSLGGRLGSEQFFGPGTRLTVL.

This clone has ten or more counts. The rearrangement links TRBV7-9 to TRBJ2-3; D remains ambiguous. The CDR3 totals 14 residues. The V end lost 3 bases, the J end lost 2 bases, and 9 bases lay between the germline ends. Germline V CDR1 and CDR2: SEHNR, FQNEAQ (reference sequence). Written as DNA, the CDR3 is TGTGCCAGCAGCTTCATCACAACCACAGATACGCAGTATTTT. Its protein product is CASSFITTTDTQYF. Supplemented by reference TRBV7-9 and TRBJ2-3, the full variable domain reads DTGVSQNPRHKITKRGQNVTFRCDPISEHNRLYWYRQTLGQGPEFLTYFQNEAQLEKSRLLSDRFSAERPKGSFSTLEIQRTEQGDSAMYLCASSFITTTDTQYFGPGTRLTVL.

This clone was seen at least ten times. This chain joins TRBV24-1 and TRBJ1-2, with D possibly matching TRBD1 (5 bases). The V end lost 10 bases, the J end lost 5 bases, and 7 bases lay between the germline ends. The germline V gene encodes CDR1 KGHDR and CDR2 SFDVKD. The CDR3 has 10 residues. CDR3 region: CATRGYGYTF. In DNA form, the CDR3 reads TGTGCCACAAGGGGTTATGGCTACACCTTC.

Of note for this clone: It may be a read error: a sequence one base away is much more abundant. The V call is TRBV5-5, the J call TRBJ2-2; no firm D call. This CDR3 spans 14 amino acids. Germline V gene data show CDR1 as SGHKS and CDR2 as YYEKEE (reference sequence). The V end was cut by 0 bases, the J end by 5 bases, with 8 bases between. Written as DNA, the CDR3 is TGTGCCAGCAGCTTGGCCTGGCTAACCGGGGAGCTGTTTTTT. This codes for CASSLAWLTGELFF.